The 2 T cell receptor beta chains presented below share a single source sample, sequenced in a study of T cells in Graves' hyperthyroidism and ophthalmopathy. The TCR beta CDR3 regions underwent amplification using RNA transcripts as the source. Using the HTBI primer set, a first-round RT-PCR was run on the TCR CDR3. One entry per CDR3 protein, called by TCRdb with MiXCR from the multiplex PCR reads. This table holds around 580,000 distinct CDR3 sequences, around 17% found once. The sequencing input was blood. The receptors stem from a woman between 18 and 30 years old with Graves' hyperthyroidism.

Only one count was recorded for this clonotype. A read error may account for a junction end that differs from germline. The chain couples TRBV20-1 to TRBJ2-2, with 13 bases aligning to TRBD2. The germline gives CDR1 DFQATT, CDR2 SNEGSKA (reference sequence). CDR3 size: 15 residues. DNA for the CDR3: TGCAGTGCTAGAACCGGGACTAGCGGGATCGGGGGGCTGTTTTTT. Protein sequence: CSARTGTSGIGGLFF.

The genes are TRBV30 and TRBJ2-1, with D unresolved. CDR1 GTSNPN and CDR2 SVGIG come from the germline V gene (reference sequence). The CDR3 sequence is 14 residues long. V lost 2 bases and J lost 10, with 18 bases in between. CDR3 bases: TGTGCCTGGAGTTTGGGTCCCCACACGTCAGAGCAGTTCTTC. This encodes CAWSLGPHTSEQFF.